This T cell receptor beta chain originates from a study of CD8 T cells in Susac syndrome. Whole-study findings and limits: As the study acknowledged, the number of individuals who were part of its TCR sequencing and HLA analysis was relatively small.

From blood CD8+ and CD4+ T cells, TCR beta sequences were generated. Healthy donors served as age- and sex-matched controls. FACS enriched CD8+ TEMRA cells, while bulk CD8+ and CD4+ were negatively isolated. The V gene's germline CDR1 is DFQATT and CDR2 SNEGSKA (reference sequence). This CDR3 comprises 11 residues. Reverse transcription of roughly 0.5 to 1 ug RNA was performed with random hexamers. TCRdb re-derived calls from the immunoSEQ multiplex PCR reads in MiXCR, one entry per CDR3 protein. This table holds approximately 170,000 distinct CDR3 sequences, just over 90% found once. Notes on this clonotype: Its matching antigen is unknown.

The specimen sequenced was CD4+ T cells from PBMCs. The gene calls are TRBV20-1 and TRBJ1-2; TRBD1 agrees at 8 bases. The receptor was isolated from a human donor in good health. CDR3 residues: CRADRGYGYTF. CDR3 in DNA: TGCAGGGCCGACAGGGGCTATGGCTACACCTTC.